This paragraph reports one TCR beta chain. No antigen is known for it. Trimming shortened V by 1 base and J by 3 bases, and 7 bases separated the two germline ends. This CDR3 contains 12 residues. Germline CDR1 is GTSNPN and CDR2 is SVGIG (reference sequence). The sample comes from a study of cytomegalovirus exposure and HLA in healthy donors. Study at large: The 120 or so validation repertoires used a platform that matched the one used for the 600 to 700 first-cohort repertoires, as a later analysis reported.

Overall study findings and caveats: Reportedly, diagnosis of cytomegalovirus status by the classifier showed high specificity and sensitivity. The TCR clusters that emerged in the first cohort tended, a later analysis found, to co-occur in the roughly 120 validation repertoires.

TCRdb's table, derived via immunoSEQ multiplex PCR, lists solely in-frame clones and lacks some. The table shows 120,000 or so clones, with around nine tenths occurring only once. The receptor was derived from a man younger than 40 in good health and CMV-seronegative. The gene calls are TRBV30 and TRBJ2-7; D is unclear. Sequenced sample: PBMCs. DNA of the CDR3: TGTGCCTGGAGTGCAAACTTCTACGAGCAGTACTTC. It codes for CAWSANFYEQYF. Looking up the rest from reference TRBV30 and TRBJ2-7 gives the full variable domain: SQTIHQWPATLVQPVGSPLSLECTVEGTSNPNLYWYRQAAGRGLQLLFYSVGIGQISSEVPQNLSASRPQDRQFILSSKKLLLSDSGFYLCAWSANFYEQYFGPGTRLTVT.